The 8 T cell receptor beta chains presented below share a single source sample, sequenced in a study of blood T cell repertoires in COVID-19. Sequencing used immunoSEQ multiplex PCR; TCRdb keeps in-frame clones, though not all of them. The sample includes 230,000 or so clones, approximately 88% seen only once; the top ten take approximately 2.3%. Input material: PBMCs or T cells enriched from blood (not recorded which). The source is a woman in her thirties or forties with acute COVID-19.

This clone was observed once. This chain connects TRBV7-6 to TRBJ2-3; weak D call: TRBD2 (5 bases). V was clipped by 1 base and J by 3 bases, with 11 bases between them. Per germline, CDR1 SGHVS and CDR2 FNYEAQ. The CDR3 contains 15 residues. The CDR3 here is CASSLGASGTDTQYF. DNA of the CDR3: TGTGCCAGCAGCTTAGGGGCGTCGGGAACAGATACGCAGTATTTT.

The genes are TRBV30 and TRBJ2-4, with 11 bases aligning to TRBD2. The CDR3 is 16 residues long. Trimming removed 2 bases from V and 8 bases from J; junction bases left unmatched: 11. CDR1 is GTSNPN, CDR2 SVGIG, per germline (reference sequence). The CDR3 loop is CAWSLASGGRVDIQYF. CDR3 DNA sequence: TGTGCCTGGAGTCTGGCTAGCGGGGGGCGTGTGGACATTCAGTACTTC.

The CDR3 sequence: CASRSGTPYQETQYF. CDR3 nucleotide sequence: TGTGCCAGCCGATCAGGGACACCTTACCAAGAGACCCAGTACTTC. The chain uses TRBV27 and TRBJ2-5; D may be TRBD1 (6 bases). The CDR3 sequence is 15 residues long. V lost 8 bases, J lost 0 bases, and 16 bases lay in between. Germline-derived CDR1 and CDR2 are MNHEY and SMNVEV (reference sequence).

The chain combines TRBV19 with TRBJ1-1; unclear D gene. CDR3 size: 12 residues. CDR1 LNHDA and CDR2 SQIVND come from the germline V gene (reference sequence). The ends were cut back, 4 bases at V and 1 base at J, with 4 bases in the middle. The CDR3 loop is CASSTGNTEAFF. In DNA form, the CDR3 reads TGTGCCAGTAGTACAGGGAACACTGAAGCTTTCTTT.

The V and J genes are TRBV5-1 and TRBJ2-1; D not resolved. Trimming took 4 bases from V and 8 from J, leaving 13 bases between them. Germline assignment: CDR1 SGHRS and CDR2 YFSETQ. The CDR3 length is 13 residues. The CDR3 sequence: CASSADPLDEQFF. CDR3 coding DNA: TGCGCCAGCAGCGCGGATCCGTTGGATGAGCAGTTCTTC.

The J gene is TRBJ2-7, the V gene TRBV5-1; a weak D match, TRBD2 (5 bases). V was trimmed by 0 bases and J by 2 bases, leaving 9 bases between them. This CDR3 contains 14 residues. Per germline, CDR1 SGHRS and CDR2 YFSETQ. As DNA, the CDR3 is TGCGCCAGCAGCTTGGACGGGAACCCCTACGAGCAGTACTTC. Its protein is CASSLDGNPYEQYF.

The genes are TRBV25-1 and TRBJ1-4; no clear D gene. Trimming pared 3 bases from V and 4 bases from J, leaving 18 bases between. Per the germline V gene, CDR1 is MGHDK and CDR2 is SYGVNS. The CDR3 totals 17 residues. The CDR3 reads CASSDSGKGVGNEKLFF. In DNA, the CDR3 is TGTGCCAGCAGTGACTCGGGGAAGGGCGTCGGTAATGAAAAACTGTTTTTT.

The chain recombines TRBV12-5 with TRBJ1-2; 11 nucleotides align to TRBD1. This CDR3 has 16 amino acids. Unmatched junction bases numbered 5, after V lost 1 base and J lost 4 bases. Germline CDR1 and CDR2: LGHNT and FRNRAP. Here the CDR3 DNA reads TGTGCTAGTGGTTTGGACCCCGGGACAGGGGGCTATGGCTACACCTTC. Translation: CASGLDPGTGGYGYTF. The entire variable domain, with the rest obtained from reference TRBV12-5 and TRBJ1-2, is as follows: DARVTQTPRHKVTEMGQEVTMRCQPILGHNTVFWYRQTMMQGLELLAYFRNRAPLDDSGMPKDRFSAEMPDATLATLKIQPSEPRDSAVYFCASGLDPGTGGYGYTFGSGTRLTVV.